This TCR beta chain was retrieved from a study of identical twins. In TCRdb, the 5' RACE reads were re-called with MiXCR into one record per CDR3 protein. Here the sample spans 1,800,000 or so distinct CDR3 sequences, around 33% being singletons. The length of the CDR3 is 17 residues. Germline CDR1 SEHNR, CDR2 FQNEAQ (reference sequence). Details on this clonotype: Its antigen is not identified. A read error may account for a junction end that differs from germline.

General study findings and limits: There was more out-of-frame TCR alpha sharing in monozygotic twins than models estimated. Invariant MAIT and iNKT cells are populations that could partly confound zero-insertion analyses. The study reached conclusions through statistical analysis that was cross-sectional, not following the same donors. Insertions were fewer in abundant cord blood beta clonotypes, whereas memory repertoires showed none of this pattern.

Sequencing was carried out using cord blood. The origin of this receptor is a newborn girl in good health. The chain uses TRBV7-9 and TRBJ1-1; D is unresolved. Here the CDR3 reads CASSFYPRIPRNPEAFF. The CDR3 DNA reads as TGTGCCAGCAGCTTTTACCCTCGAATACCCAGGAACCCTGAAGCTTTCTTT.